These 4 T cell receptor beta chains came from one sample sequenced in a study of post-analysis software for immune sequencing data. Study-wide results and limits: Elevated frequency relative to controls characterized roughly 5 TRBV segments in patients, TRBV5-6, TRBV5-1 and TRBV20-1 among them.

These TCRs are of unknown antigen specificity. Prepared TCR beta cDNA libraries contained unique molecular identifiers. TCRdb fed the PCR reads into MiXCR, producing one record per CDR3 protein. The profile shows 800,000 to 950,000 distinct CDR3 sequences, around 53% of them singletons. The sequenced material came from blood. These receptors all come from a girl under 18 with multiple sclerosis.

The V call is TRBV5-1, the J call TRBJ2-7; TRBD1 matches at 10 bases. The CDR3 loop spans 15 amino acids. V lost 4 bases and J lost 2; bases outside the gene matches: 6. CDR1 is SGHRS, CDR2 YFSETQ, per germline. CDR3 sequence reads: CASSVVGTGAYEQYF. The CDR3 nucleotides are TGCGCCAGCAGCGTAGTCGGGACAGGGGCCTACGAGCAGTACTTC.

This clonotype showed up just a few times. This chain uses TRBV5-1 with TRBJ2-5; TRBD2 matches 10 bases. The closer fit of TRBJ2-7 to the DNA end suggests the J call may be wrong. Germline-derived CDR1 and CDR2 are SGHRS and YFSETQ. The CDR3 has 14 amino acids. CDR3 in DNA: TGCGCCAGCAGCCGGCTAGCGGGAGATCACGAGCAGTACTTC. Residues: CASSRLAGDHEQYF.

This rearrangement joins TRBV3-1 to TRBJ2-5, with 7 bases matching TRBD1. Near its end, the DNA agrees better with TRBJ2-7, so the J call may be wrong. This CDR3 is built from 15 residues. Germline values: CDR1 LGHDT, CDR2 YNNKEL (reference sequence). The CDR3 nucleotides are TGTGCCAGCAGCCCGCGCCGGGACAGCCTCTACGAGCAGTACTTC. This gives the protein CASSPRRDSLYEQYF.

This chain joins TRBV29-1 and TRBJ2-4, with D uncertain. With the DNA end fitting TRBJ2-7 better, the J assignment may be wrong. CDR3 length: 15 residues. Per germline, CDR1 SQVTM and CDR2 ANQGSEA. CDR3 in amino acids: CSVAVVSRINYEQYF. The CDR3 nucleotides read TGCAGCGTTGCGGTTGTCAGCCGTATAAACTACGAGCAGTACTTC.